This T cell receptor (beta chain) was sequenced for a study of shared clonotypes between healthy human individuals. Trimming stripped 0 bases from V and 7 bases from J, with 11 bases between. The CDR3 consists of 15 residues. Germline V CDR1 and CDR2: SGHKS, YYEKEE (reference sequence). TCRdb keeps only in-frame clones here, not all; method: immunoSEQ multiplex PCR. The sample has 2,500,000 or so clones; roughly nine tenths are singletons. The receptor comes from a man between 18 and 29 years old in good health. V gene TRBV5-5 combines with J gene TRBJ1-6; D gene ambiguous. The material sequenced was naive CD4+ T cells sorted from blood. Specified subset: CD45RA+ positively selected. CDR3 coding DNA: TGTGCCAGCAGCTTGGCCGGGAGGGAGAATTCACCCCTCCACTTT. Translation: CASSLAGRENSPLHF.